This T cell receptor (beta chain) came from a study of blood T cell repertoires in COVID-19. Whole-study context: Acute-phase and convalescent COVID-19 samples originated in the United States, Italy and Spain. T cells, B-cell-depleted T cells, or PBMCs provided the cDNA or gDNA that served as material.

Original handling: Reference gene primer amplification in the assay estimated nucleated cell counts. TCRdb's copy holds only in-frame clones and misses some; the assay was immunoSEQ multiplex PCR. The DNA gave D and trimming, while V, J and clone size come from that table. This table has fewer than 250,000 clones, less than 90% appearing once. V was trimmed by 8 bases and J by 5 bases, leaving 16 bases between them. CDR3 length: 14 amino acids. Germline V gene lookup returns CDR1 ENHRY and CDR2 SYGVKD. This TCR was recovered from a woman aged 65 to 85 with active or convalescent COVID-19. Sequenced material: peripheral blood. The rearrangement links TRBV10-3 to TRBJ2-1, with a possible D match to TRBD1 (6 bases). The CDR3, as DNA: TGTGCCATCTCCCGGACAGAGGGGCACAATGAGCAGTTCTTC. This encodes CAISRTEGHNEQFF.